The rows below give T cell receptor beta chains drawn from one sample of a study of chronic HIV infection and antiretroviral therapy. Each CDR3 protein gets one entry after TCRdb re-called the 5' RACE reads with MiXCR. The repertoire holds about 48,000 distinct CDR3 sequences, with about 18% as singletons. The specimen sequenced was peripheral blood. All receptors come from an adult who had HIV and had not received antiretroviral therapy, or was an uninfected healthy control (not recorded which). CDR3s leave out the opening cysteine and the closing phenylalanine or tryptophan.

v_gene: TRBV14
len: 13
j_gene: TRBJ2-1
CDR3aa: ASSLPGTVYNEQF

v_gene: TRBV28
len: 12
j_gene: TRBJ2-7
CDR3aa: ASSLGTDAYEQY

v_gene: TRBV29-1
len: 11
j_gene: TRBJ2-7
CDR3aa: SVGQGSNYEQY

v_gene: TRBV6-5
len: 13
j_gene: TRBJ1-5
CDR3aa: ASSYAPHGDQPQH

v_gene: TRBV27
len: 14
j_gene: TRBJ2-7
CDR3aa: ASSLSNRPLGYEQY

v_gene: TRBV9
len: 14
j_gene: TRBJ2-7
CDR3aa: ASSVGGSGSSYEQY

v_gene: TRBV11-2
len: 14
j_gene: TRBJ1-2
CDR3aa: ASSLVYGDRGFGYT

v_gene: TRBV30
len: 11
j_gene: TRBJ1-1
CDR3aa: AWSALRETEAF

v_gene: TRBV7-8
len: 17
j_gene: TRBJ2-3
CDR3aa: ASSAHAGTSGRSTDTQY

v_gene: TRBV28
len: 13
j_gene: TRBJ1-3
CDR3aa: ASSILPSSGNTIY

v_gene: TRBV6-5
len: 14
j_gene: TRBJ2-7
CDR3aa: ASSYSMWGAQREQY